This T cell receptor beta chain was sequenced for a study of CD8 T cells in ankylosing spondylitis. Study outcomes and limitations: Seven or eight highly homologous variants made up a TCR beta motif, and this motif appeared characteristic of ankylosing spondylitis blood.

This clonotype was detected many times. What it binds is unknown. V was pared by 1 base and J by 4 bases, with 15 bases between. Germline CDR1 reads MDHEN; CDR2 reads SYDVKM. The CDR3 extends over 16 amino acids. The authors made TCR beta libraries by quantitative 5'-RACE with molecular barcodes. MiXCR, run by TCRdb on the 5' RACE reads, gives a single entry per CDR3 protein. The data show approximately 250,000 distinct CDR3 sequences, 10% to 13% seen once. Input material: blood, either unsorted or a sorted T cell fraction (not recorded which). The origin of this receptor is a male donor with ankylosing spondylitis or in good health (not recorded which). The chain recombines TRBV28 with TRBJ2-3; D possibly corresponds to TRBD2 (6 bases). The CDR3 DNA reads as TGTGCCAGCAGTTTATCCGGGTCGGGGGTGGCAGATACGCAGTATTTT. Protein: CASSLSGSGVADTQYF.